The next 21 T cell receptor beta chains were all read from a single sample in a study of cytomegalovirus exposure and HLA in healthy donors. Primers: 60 Vbeta forward and 13 Jbeta reverse. Profiling relied on immunoSEQ multiplex PCR, and the TCRdb table lists in-frame clones only, not all of them. Found here are 100,000 to 150,000 clones, around 76% of them singletons; the top ten hold roughly a sixth. The sequenced material came from PBMCs. These receptors originate from a man aged 50 to 59 in good health and CMV-seropositive.

This chain joins TRBV6-1 and TRBJ2-2; D might be TRBD1 (6 bases). V lost 7 bases and J lost 1, with 13 bases in between. The CDR3 totals 15 residues. The germline V gene encodes CDR1 MNHNS and CDR2 SASEGT. The CDR3 is CASTKTGLNTGELFF. CDR3 sequence (DNA): TGTGCCAGCACTAAGACAGGACTGAACACCGGGGAGCTGTTTTTT.

The V and J genes are TRBV6-1 and TRBJ1-3; D not certain. Trimming pared 5 bases from V and 4 bases from J, leaving 12 bases between. This CDR3 has 14 residues. Germline CDR1 MNHNS, CDR2 SASEGT. The CDR3 DNA reads TGTGCCAGCAGTTCCGGAGGCCCAGGAAACACCATATATTTT. Translating it yields CASSSGGPGNTIYF.

V gene TRBV7-5 combines with J gene TRBJ1-5; no DNA check was done on the table's D call, TRBD1. TRBV7-5 is described as a pseudogene. The CDR3 spans 15 residues. The CDR3 region has the DNA TGTGTCAGAAGTCCAAGGACAGGGCTCGAACAGCCCCAGCATTTT. It encodes CVRSPRTGLEQPQHF.

The chain is built from TRBV2 and TRBJ2-1; 8 bases map to TRBD2. The CDR3 runs to 13 residues. Germline V gene lookup returns CDR1 SNHLY and CDR2 FYNNEI. V trimming: 1 base; J trimming: 13 bases; junction bases outside the gene matches: 6. This CDR3 is CASSEESAGVQFF. CDR3 nucleotide sequence: TGTGCCAGCAGTGAAGAGTCAGCGGGGGTCCAGTTCTTC.

J is TRBJ2-7 and V is TRBV6-5; 7 bases fit TRBD2. Germline V gene data show CDR1 as MNHEY and CDR2 as SVGAGI. The CDR3 totals 15 residues. J lost 2 bases, V lost 2 bases, and 6 bases had no gene match. For the CDR3, the DNA is TGTGCCAGCAGTTACGCTTTCGGGGGGACCTACGAGCAGTACTTC. Translated: CASSYAFGGTYEQYF.

The rearrangement links TRBV6-4 to TRBJ1-5; 7 bases match TRBD1. Germline lookup yields CDR1 MRHNA and CDR2 SNTAGT. Unmatched junction bases numbered 11, after V lost 4 bases and J lost 2 bases. This CDR3 region has 17 residues. In DNA, the CDR3 is TGTGCCAGCAGTGTGGGGCAGGCAGGGGGTGGCAATCAGCCCCAGCATTTT. Residues: CASSVGQAGGGNQPQHF.

J is TRBJ1-6 and V is TRBV18, with D hard to call. Per germline, CDR1 KGHSH and CDR2 LQKENI. This CDR3 comprises 17 residues. Trimming shortened V by 4 bases and J by 0 bases, and 13 bases separated the two germline ends. The CDR3 bases are TGTGCCAGCTCACAAGAAGTTTTGAGCTCCTATAATTCACCCCTCCACTTT. Its protein is CASSQEVLSSYNSPLHF.

This clone was seen a few times. The rearrangement uses TRBV27 and TRBJ2-1; a weak D match, TRBD2 (5 bases). Trimming pared 4 bases from V and 2 bases from J, leaving 12 bases between. The CDR3 has 15 residues. CDR1 MNHEY and CDR2 SMNVEV come from the germline V gene (reference sequence). CDR3 region: CASSYGEGTYNEQFF. As DNA, the CDR3 is TGTGCCAGCAGTTACGGGGAAGGGACCTACAATGAGCAGTTCTTC.

This rearrangement joins TRBV27 to TRBJ2-5; 13 positions match TRBD2. The CDR3 runs to 14 residues. The ends lost 8 bases at V and 4 bases at J; junction bases unmatched: 4. Germline CDR1 reads MNHEY; CDR2 reads SMNVEV (reference sequence). The DNA for the CDR3 is TGTGCCAGCGGACTAGCGGGGGTCCGAGAGACCCAGTACTTC. This encodes CASGLAGVRETQYF.

The chain carries TRBV10-2 and TRBJ2-1; the match to TRBD2 covers 9 bases. The CDR3 is made up of 15 amino acids. V lost 7 bases and J lost 3; bases outside the gene matches: 7. Germline-derived CDR1 and CDR2 are WSHSY and SAAADI. In DNA form, the CDR3 reads TGCGCCAGCACTGCAATAGCGGGAGACTACAATGAGCAGTTCTTC. The encoded protein is CASTAIAGDYNEQFF.

The chain has TRBV28 and TRBJ2-1; TRBD1 matches at 9 bases. Germline loops: CDR1 MDHEN, CDR2 SYDVKM. The CDR3 loop spans 15 amino acids. The trim removed 6 bases at V and 6 bases at J, leaving 9 bases unmatched. The CDR3 DNA reads as TGTGCCAGCAGGTCGGGACAGGGTATAGGCAATGAGCAGTTCTTC. The encoded protein is CASRSGQGIGNEQFF.

The rearrangement joins TRBV15 to TRBJ2-2, with TRBD2 matching over 7 bases. Trimming took 3 bases from V and 4 from J; bases not matched to a gene: 5. The CDR3 totals 15 residues. Germline CDR1 and CDR2: LNHNV and YYDKDF (reference sequence). CDR3 in DNA: TGTGCCACCAGCAGCAGCCCGGGGGGCACCGGGGAGCTGTTTTTT. It yields the protein CATSSSPGGTGELFF.

The chain carries TRBV5-1 and TRBJ2-3; TRBD2 matches at 14 bases. The V segment lost 3 bases and the J segment 1 base; nucleotides outside the gene matches: 10. Germline V gene data show CDR1 as SGHRS and CDR2 as YFSETQ. There are 19 residues in the CDR3. CDR3 nucleotides: TGCGCCAGCAGCTCCTCCGGGACTAGCGGGAGAGGCGGCACAGATACGCAGTATTTT. Its protein is CASSSSGTSGRGGTDTQYF.

V usage is TRBV9 and J usage is TRBJ2-5; a weak D match, TRBD2 (7 bases). V was cut by 3 bases and J by 4 bases, with 16 bases left in between. Germline lookup yields CDR1 SGDLS and CDR2 YYNGEE. There are 15 residues in the CDR3. The CDR3: CASSDPGGGGETQYF. CDR3 DNA: TGTGCCAGCAGCGACCCCGGGGGCGGGGGAGAGACCCAGTACTTC.

This chain links TRBV18 with TRBJ2-4, with 9 nucleotides matching TRBD1. The CDR3 spans 15 residues. With V trimmed by 3 bases and J by 6 bases, 6 bases remained unmatched. CDR1 and CDR2 from the germline V gene are KGHSH and LQKENI. The CDR3 bases are TGTGCCAGCTCACCTACCCTGGACAGGGGAAACATTCAGTACTTC. Amino acids: CASSPTLDRGNIQYF.

The chain combines TRBV19 with TRBJ2-7, with D perhaps TRBD2 (5 bases). Germline V gene lookup returns CDR1 LNHDA and CDR2 SQIVND (reference sequence). The V gene lost 8 bases and the J gene lost 3 bases, with 14 bases spanning the gap. The CDR3 spans 13 residues. In DNA, the CDR3 is TGTGCCAGTCGGCCAAGCGGAAACTACGAGCAGTACTTC. Amino acid sequence: CASRPSGNYEQYF.

The V gene is TRBV6-4, the J gene TRBJ1-5, with D perhaps TRBD1 (5 bases). Trimming took off 3 bases at V and 3 bases at J, with 12 bases between the two ends. The CDR3 consists of 15 residues. Germline CDR1 reads MRHNA; CDR2 reads SNTAGT. DNA of the CDR3: TGTGCCAGCAGTGATGGTCAGGGCCCCAATCAGCCCCAGCATTTT. It yields the protein CASSDGQGPNQPQHF.

V gene TRBV7-9 combines with J gene TRBJ2-7; 7 bases are shared with TRBD2. Trimming took 5 bases from V and 5 from J; bases not matched to a gene: 12. The CDR3 is made up of 15 amino acids. Germline V gene data show CDR1 as SEHNR and CDR2 as FQNEAQ (reference sequence). The CDR3 region is CASSLGTTYPHEQYF. CDR3 coding DNA: TGTGCCAGCAGCCTCGGGACTACATATCCTCACGAGCAGTACTTC.

This chain joins TRBV27 and TRBJ2-7, with 10 nucleotides matching TRBD2. CDR3 length equals 14 residues. J gave up 5 bases and V 6 bases, and 7 bases lay outside the gene matches. Germline values: CDR1 MNHEY, CDR2 SMNVEV (reference sequence). As DNA, the CDR3 is TGTGCCAGCAGAGATCTAGCGGGAGCCCACGAGCAGTACTTC. Amino acid sequence: CASRDLAGAHEQYF.

The chain recombines TRBV28 with TRBJ2-4; the match to TRBD2 covers 9 bases. The CDR3 runs 17 residues. Germline lookup yields CDR1 MDHEN and CDR2 SYDVKM. The V gene end was trimmed by 6 bases and the J gene end by 1 base; junction bases not matched to a gene: 10. The CDR3 spells CASSPTIAGEAKNIQYF. The CDR3 DNA reads TGTGCCAGCAGCCCGACTATAGCGGGAGAGGCCAAAAACATTCAGTACTTC.

CDR3 amino acids: CASSPREGQTDTQYF. In DNA form, the CDR3 reads TGTGCCAGCAGCCCGCGGGAGGGCCAGACAGATACGCAGTATTTT. The J gene is TRBJ2-3, the V gene TRBV9; 9 bases line up with TRBD2. There are 15 residues in the CDR3. Germline V lookup: CDR1 SGDLS, CDR2 YYNGEE. J was trimmed by 3 bases and V by 4 bases; bases with no gene match: 6.